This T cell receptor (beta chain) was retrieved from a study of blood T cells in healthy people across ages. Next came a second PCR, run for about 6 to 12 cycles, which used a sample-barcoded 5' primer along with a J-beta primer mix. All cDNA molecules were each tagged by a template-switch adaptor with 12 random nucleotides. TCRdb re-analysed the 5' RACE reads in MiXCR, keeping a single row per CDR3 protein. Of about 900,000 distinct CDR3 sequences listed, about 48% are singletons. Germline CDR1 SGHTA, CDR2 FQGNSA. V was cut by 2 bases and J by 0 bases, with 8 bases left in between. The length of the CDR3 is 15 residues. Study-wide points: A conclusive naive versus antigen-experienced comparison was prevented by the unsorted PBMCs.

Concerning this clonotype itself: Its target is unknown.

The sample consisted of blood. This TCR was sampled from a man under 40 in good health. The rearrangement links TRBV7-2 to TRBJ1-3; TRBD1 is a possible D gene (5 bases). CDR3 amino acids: CASSLYRTSGNTIYF. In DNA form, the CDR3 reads TGTGCCAGCAGCTTATACAGGACCTCTGGAAACACCATATATTTT.